Shown below are 4 T cell receptor beta chains from a single sample sequenced in a study of CD8+ T cells in alopecia areata. Sequencing templates came from extracted RNA that was reverse transcribed into cDNA. Assay used: immunoSEQ multiplex PCR; TCRdb lists only in-frame clones, some missing. The sample records 180,000 or so clones, about 67% being singletons. The material sequenced was CD8+ T cells sorted from blood, taken at week 0. The source of these receptors is a human donor with alopecia areata.

This clone was recorded only once. CDR3 nucleotide sequence: TGTGCCACCAGCAGAGTAGCAGGGGAAAATCAGCCCCAGCATTTT. The encoded protein is CATSRVAGENQPQHF. This chain joins TRBV15 and TRBJ1-5; D may be TRBD1 (6 bases). This CDR3 is 15 amino acids long. CDR1 and CDR2 from the germline V gene are LNHNV and YYDKDF (reference sequence). V was pared by 1 base and J by 4 bases, with 11 bases between.

The chain couples TRBV2 to TRBJ2-2, with 9 positions matching TRBD1. V shed 10 bases and J 4 bases; nucleotides not matched to a gene: 7. CDR1 and CDR2 (germline): SNHLY, FYNNEI. CDR3 length: 14 amino acids. The CDR3 sequence is CAIGGQGITGELFF. CDR3 DNA: TGTGCCATCGGGGGACAGGGAATCACCGGGGAGCTGTTTTTT.

The chain couples TRBV7-9 to TRBJ2-7; D is undetermined. V was pared by 6 bases and J by 3 bases, with 18 bases between. In germline, CDR1 is SEHNR, CDR2 FQNEAQ (reference sequence). The CDR3 totals 15 residues. CDR3 DNA sequence: TGTGCCAGCAGTTCATCCGATGGCATCAGCTACGAGCAGTACTTC. This gives the protein CASSSSDGISYEQYF.

V is TRBV13 and J is TRBJ2-5; TRBD1 matches at 11 bases. V shed 5 bases, J shed 5 bases, and the junction held 7 bases outside the gene matches. Germline assignment: CDR1 PRHDT and CDR2 FYEKMQ (reference sequence). This CDR3 comprises 15 residues. This chain's CDR3 is CASSGTGGTGETQYF. In DNA form, the CDR3 reads TGTGCCAGCAGCGGGACAGGGGGAACCGGGGAGACCCAGTACTTC.